This T cell receptor beta chain came from a study of shared clonotypes between healthy human individuals. Study-wide context: Each donor had three CD4 naive, three CD4 memory, two CD8 naive and one CD8 memory plate. Broader study findings: Some clonotypes were shared by all four sorted-subset donors, while others were not shared. The non-shared ones had lower generation probabilities than the shared ones.

An assay was performed, and its level was deep. Original analysis: Without quality scores, immunoSEQ junctional reads could not be filtered like full-length reads. The protocol was immunoSEQ multiplex PCR, while the TCRdb copy is restricted to in-frame clones and leaves out a portion. V, J and clone size are taken as reported in that table, and D and trimming were inferred from the DNA itself. The table lists about 2.4 million clones, approximately 93% of them singletons, with about 0.39% in the top ten. The CDR3 has 16 residues. Germline V gene lookup returns CDR1 SGHNT and CDR2 YYREEE (reference sequence). The V end lost 0 bases, the J end lost 2 bases, and 12 bases lay between the germline ends. Points on this clone: Its target is not known.

The receptor was isolated from a man aged 18 to 29 in good health. Some clones in this sample may be carry-over from other donors' samples. The V call is TRBV5-4, the J call TRBJ1-3; possibly TRBD1 for D (5 bases). The sequencing sample was made of naive CD4+ T cells from PBMCs. The subset here: CD45RA+ positively selected. This CDR3 reads CASSLGGYRTGNTIYF. DNA for the CDR3: TGTGCCAGCAGCTTGGGAGGTTACAGGACTGGAAACACCATATATTTT.